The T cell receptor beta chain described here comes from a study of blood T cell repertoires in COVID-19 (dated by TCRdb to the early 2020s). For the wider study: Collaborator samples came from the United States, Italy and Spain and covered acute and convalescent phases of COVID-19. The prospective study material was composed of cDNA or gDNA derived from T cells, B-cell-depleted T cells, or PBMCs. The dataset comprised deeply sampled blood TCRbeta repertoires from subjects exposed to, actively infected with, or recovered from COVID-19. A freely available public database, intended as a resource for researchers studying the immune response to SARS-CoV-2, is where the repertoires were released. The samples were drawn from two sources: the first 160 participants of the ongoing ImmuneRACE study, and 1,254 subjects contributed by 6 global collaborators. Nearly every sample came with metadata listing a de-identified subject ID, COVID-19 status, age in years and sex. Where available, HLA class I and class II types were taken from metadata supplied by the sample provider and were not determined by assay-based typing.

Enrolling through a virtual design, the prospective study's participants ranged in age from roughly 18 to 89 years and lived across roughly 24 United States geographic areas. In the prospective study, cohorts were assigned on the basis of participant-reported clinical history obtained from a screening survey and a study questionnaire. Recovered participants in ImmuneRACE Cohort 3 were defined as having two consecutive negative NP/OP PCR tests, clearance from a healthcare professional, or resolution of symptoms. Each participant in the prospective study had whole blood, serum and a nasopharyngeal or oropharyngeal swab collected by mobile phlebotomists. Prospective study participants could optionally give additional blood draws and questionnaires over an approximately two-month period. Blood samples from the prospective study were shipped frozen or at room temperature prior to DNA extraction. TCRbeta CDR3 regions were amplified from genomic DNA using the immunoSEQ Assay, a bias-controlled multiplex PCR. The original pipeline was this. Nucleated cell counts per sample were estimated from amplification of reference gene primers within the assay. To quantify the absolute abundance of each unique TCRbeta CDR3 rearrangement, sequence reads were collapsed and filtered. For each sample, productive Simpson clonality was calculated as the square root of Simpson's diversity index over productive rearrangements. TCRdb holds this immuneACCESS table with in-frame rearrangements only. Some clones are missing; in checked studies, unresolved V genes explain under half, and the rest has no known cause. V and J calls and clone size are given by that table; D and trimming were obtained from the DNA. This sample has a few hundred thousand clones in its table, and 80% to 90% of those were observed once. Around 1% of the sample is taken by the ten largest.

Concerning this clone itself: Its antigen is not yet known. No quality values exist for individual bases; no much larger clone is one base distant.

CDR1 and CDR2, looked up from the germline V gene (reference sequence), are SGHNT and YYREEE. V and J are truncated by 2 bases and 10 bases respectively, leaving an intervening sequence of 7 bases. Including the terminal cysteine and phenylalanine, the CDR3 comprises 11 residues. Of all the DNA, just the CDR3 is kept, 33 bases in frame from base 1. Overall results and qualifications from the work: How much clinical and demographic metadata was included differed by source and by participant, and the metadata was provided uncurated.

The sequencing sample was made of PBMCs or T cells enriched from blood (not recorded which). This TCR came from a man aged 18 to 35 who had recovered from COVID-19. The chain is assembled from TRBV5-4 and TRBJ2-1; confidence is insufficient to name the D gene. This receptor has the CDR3 CASSFGFEQFF. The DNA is TGTGCCAGCAGCTTTGGCTTCGAGCAGTTCTTC.